This entry concerns a single T cell receptor (beta chain). At one boundary the junction diverges from the germline segment, which might be a read error. CDR3 length equals 13 residues. Germline CDR1 SGHTA, CDR2 FQGNSA. Profiled with immunoSEQ multiplex PCR; TCRdb holds only in-frame clones, not every one. The profile shows tens of thousands of clones, 75% to 90% of them singletons. This entry comes from a study of OX40 agonist ivuxolimab in advanced cancers. The TCR sequence derives from an adult with an advanced solid tumor such as melanoma, head and neck, liver or kidney cancer. This rearrangement joins TRBV7-2 to TRBJ2-4; D is perhaps TRBD2 (5 bases). Material: CD4+ or CD8+ T cells sorted from blood, obtained in a trial of the OX40 agonist ivuxolimab. The CDR3 region is CASSGIAENIQYF. The CDR3 DNA is TGTGCCAGTTCCGGGATAGCCGAAAACATTCAGTACTTC.